This entry features one TCR beta chain sequence. No antigen is known for it. From each donor, a 2.5 ml peripheral blood sample was drawn into PAXgene tubes and stored at -80 degrees C. Without any T cell sorting, total RNA was extracted from whole blood using the PAXgene blood miRNA kit on an automated QIAcube. Peripheral blood from monozygotic twin pairs concordant or discordant for inflammatory bowel disease was subjected to deep TCRalpha and TCRbeta repertoire profiling with unique molecular barcoding. For every twin pair, smoking habits were documented, and each individual was categorised as a current, former or never smoker. According to the germline V gene (reference sequence), CDR1 reads LNHDA and CDR2 reads SQIVND. The CDR3 runs 11 amino acids, cysteine and phenylalanine included. The DNA is unrecorded. The library was prepared using 5' RACE. Each TCR library was prepared from around 3,400 ng of total RNA. For each sample, cDNA synthesis was carried out in eight separate reactions using SMARTScribe reverse transcriptase. Unique molecular identifiers containing a 6-nucleotide sample barcode were introduced through template switching during cDNA synthesis. TCRalpha and TCRbeta cDNA was amplified by two nested PCRs of around 16 and 10 cycles, with bead purification after each PCR. Before amplification, the cDNA was treated with uracil DNA-glycosylase and purified using the QIAquick PCR purification kit. The second PCR added Illumina TruSeq-compatible adapters along with sample-specific barcodes. Library quality and concentration were assessed using TapeStation and Qubit, and 4.5 to 6.5 ng of each library was pooled. Sequencing of pooled libraries was carried out on an Illumina HiSeq2500 single-index Rapid Run using 2 x 100 bp reads and custom sequencing primers. The paper's data handling went like this. MiGEC version 1.2.6 was used for UMI-based consensus assembly, which corrected PCR and sequencing errors. MiXCR version 2.1.1 was used to carry out V(D)J alignment, clonotype assembly and CDR3 extraction. Gene usage, clonotype sharing and MAIT/NKT TCR abundance were normalised by analysing the top 1000, 10 000 and 20 000 clonotypes per sample. Diversity was computed as the inverse Simpson index with the vegan R package after downsampling to 27 000 UMIs. Statistical testing used paired Mann-Whitney U tests on the discordant twin pairs and applied Benjamini-Hochberg correction for multiple testing. Each entry corresponds to one CDR3 protein sequence from reads that TCRdb reprocessed, and DNA is not given. TCRdb's processing, not the authors', yielded these V and J calls. The sample table gives under 350,000 distinct CDR3 sequences. The top ten hold roughly 5.8% of the sample.

The source of the sample is a study of monozygotic twins with inflammatory bowel disease (dated by TCRdb to about 2019). Regarding the study in general: The full study comprised around 30 monozygotic twin pairs: nine German pairs (four IBD-concordant, five IBD-discordant) and 19 IBD-discordant Danish pairs. Each individual had, on average, about 151 000 unique TCRalpha sequences and 181 000 unique TCRbeta sequences available for analysis. The search for disease-associated traits relied mainly on comparing, within discordant pairs, IBD patients with their genetically identical healthy co-twins. The study at large found these results: No single strong signal or clonotype linked to IBD turned up in the results, so the idea that one exists was not supported. Differing immunosuppressive treatments among patients may have added background noise and inter-individual variability to the repertoires. Compared with healthy twins, IBD patients had fewer clonotypes in common with other individuals, a difference most pronounced in patients showing signs of disease activity. Repertoire similarity did not differ between concordant and discordant twins, possibly due to limited statistical power. A decrease in TCRbeta repertoire diversity, as measured by inverse Simpson index, was observed in IBD patients compared with their healthy co-twins. The analysis was unable to tell apart different T cell subtypes.

The chain uses TRBV19 and TRBJ1-1; TCRdb's assignment of TRBD1 cannot be checked, as there is no DNA. Sequencing was carried out using blood. The source of this sequence is a human donor with ulcerative colitis or Crohn's disease, or a healthy co-twin of an affected twin (not recorded which). The CDR3 in this case is CASRTGTEAFF.